The TCR beta chain under discussion was sequenced for a study of T cell responses to AZD1222 COVID-19 vaccine. Clones were sequenced by immunoSEQ multiplex PCR, and TCRdb holds only the in-frame ones, with some missing. The table lists over 150,000 clones, around 90% of them singletons. The V end lost 7 bases, the J end lost 0 bases, and 12 bases lay between the germline ends. The germline V gene encodes CDR1 LNHDA and CDR2 SQIVND (reference sequence). CDR3 length: 14 amino acids. To note about this clone: The antigen is unknown.

Study conclusions and caveats: Spike as a whole was targeted by vaccine-associated CD4 TCRs, dominant at 160-218 and 743-854. The reported proportion of spike-specific TCRs targeting unmutated variant regions was nearly half.

The specimen was peripheral blood, collected on day 0 of AZD1222 vaccination. This TCR was sampled from an adult in good health. V is TRBV19 and J is TRBJ1-2; D remains ambiguous. The CDR3 loop reads CASNPRDTNYGYTF. The CDR3 nucleotides are TGTGCCAGTAATCCGCGAGATACTAACTATGGCTACACCTTC.